This T cell receptor (beta chain) comes out of a study of shared clonotypes between healthy human individuals. Turning to the study itself: Three men and a couple of women, aged 18 to 49, were donors. CD8 memory received one plate per donor, CD8 naive two, CD4 memory three and CD4 naive three. Overall study results and limits: An expected dependence of interdonor clonotype sharing on sequencing depth was noted.

The table came from immunoSEQ multiplex PCR; TCRdb's copy has only in-frame clones and leaves some out. The sample gives some 1 million clones, around 75% of which show up once; roughly 1.5% is in the top ten. The J segment lost 5 bases and the V segment lost 1 base, leaving 5 bases of the junction unmatched. CDR3 size: 15 residues. Germline V gene data show CDR1 as SGHVS and CDR2 as FQNEAQ. For this clone: Its specificity is unknown.

The chain recombines TRBV7-8 with TRBJ1-5; TRBD1 aligns across 7 bases. Sequences were obtained from memory CD4+ T cells sorted from blood. Subset indicated: CD45RA-negative fraction. This TCR derives from a man younger than 30 in good health. CDR3: CASSLEGTEDQPQHF. For the CDR3, the DNA is TGTGCCAGCAGCTTAGAAGGGACAGAGGATCAGCCCCAGCATTTT. Full variable domain (rest looked up from reference TRBV7-8 and TRBJ1-5): GAGVSQSPRYKVAKRGQDVALRCDPISGHVSLFWYQQALGQGPEFLTYFQNEAQLDKSGLPSDRFFAERPEGSVSTLKIQRTQQEDSAVYLCASSLEGTEDQPQHFGDGTRLSIL.